Presented here are 30 T cell receptor beta chains from one specimen sequenced in a study of T cells in Graves' hyperthyroidism and ophthalmopathy. RNA transcripts were the template for amplifying TCR beta CDR3 regions. The HTBI primer set was used in a first-round RT-PCR of the TCR CDR3. Via MiXCR, TCRdb re-called the multiplex PCR reads, giving one row per CDR3 protein. The sample carries fewer than 850,000 distinct CDR3 sequences, roughly 17% recorded once. Sequenced material: blood. These receptors were obtained from a man aged 50 or older with Graves' hyperthyroidism.

In its sample, this clonotype was seen many times. This chain joins TRBV30 and TRBJ2-7; a possible D gene is TRBD1 (6 bases). V lost 2 bases and J 2 bases, leaving 19 bases between the germline ends. Germline V gene sequence: CDR1 GTSNPN, CDR2 SVGIG (reference sequence). This CDR3 has 16 residues. CDR3 nucleotides: TGTGCCTGGAGTCCACCTTGGACAGCAAATCCCTACGAGCAGTACTTC. This codes for CAWSPPWTANPYEQYF.

This clonotype occurred a few times. The chain links TRBV5-6 to TRBJ1-2; 9 bases fit TRBD1. CDR1 SGHDT and CDR2 YYEEEE come from the germline V gene. The CDR3 has 18 amino acids. Trimming cost V 4 bases and J 3 bases; bases outside gene matches: 16. The CDR3, as DNA: TGTGCCAGCAGCCAGACAGGGGGGCTTATAAGTTCACACTATGGCTACACCTTC. It specifies CASSQTGGLISSHYGYTF.

This clonotype was observed at least ten times. The J gene is TRBJ2-3, the V gene TRBV28; TRBD1 matches 12 bases. V gave up 8 bases and J gave up 5 bases; unmatched junction bases: 11. The CDR3 has 16 residues. Germline values: CDR1 MDHEN, CDR2 SYDVKM. CDR3 loop: CASGETGTGGKDTQYF. The DNA of the CDR3 is TGTGCCAGCGGGGAGACGGGGACAGGGGGCAAAGATACGCAGTATTTT.

This chain connects TRBV3-1 to TRBJ2-1, with TRBD2 as a possible D gene (6 bases). The germline gives CDR1 LGHDT, CDR2 YNNKEL (reference sequence). The CDR3 extends over 15 amino acids. V was shortened by 2 bases and J by 0 bases, with 8 bases between the two germline ends. This CDR3 reads CASSQMGGSYNEQFF. CDR3 bases: TGTGCCAGCAGCCAAATGGGAGGCTCCTACAATGAGCAGTTCTTC.

This clonotype was counted ten times or more. V is TRBV2 and J is TRBJ2-5; 8 bases line up with TRBD2. CDR3 length: 15 amino acids. In germline, CDR1 is SNHLY, CDR2 FYNNEI. V gave up 4 bases and J gave up 5 bases; unmatched junction bases: 9. The CDR3 bases are TGTGCCAGCAGTGGGCAAGGGACTAGAATTGAGACCCAGTACTTC. It is translated as CASSGQGTRIETQYF.

The sample holds many counts of this clonotype. The chain links TRBV30 to TRBJ1-1, with unresolved D. The V end lost 1 base, the J end lost 1 base, and 4 bases lay between the germline ends. The CDR3 spans 12 residues. The germline CDR1 and CDR2 sequences are GTSNPN and SVGIG (reference sequence). The CDR3: CAWSGENTEAFF. CDR3 nucleotides: TGTGCCTGGAGTGGTGAGAACACTGAAGCTTTCTTT.

V is TRBV18 and J is TRBJ1-2, with 7 nucleotides matching TRBD1. Trimming took 3 bases from V and 0 from J; bases not matched to a gene: 4. Germline V CDR1 and CDR2: KGHSH, LQKENI. There are 15 residues in the CDR3. DNA for the CDR3: TGTGCCAGCTCACCCGGGGACAGTCCTAACTATGGCTACACCTTC. It encodes CASSPGDSPNYGYTF.

This clonotype occurred many times. The V gene is TRBV18, the J gene TRBJ2-2, with a weak D call TRBD2 (5 bases). The CDR3 has 13 amino acids. From germline, CDR1 is KGHSH and CDR2 LQKENI. The V and J ends lost 3 bases and 7 bases respectively, with 9 bases between them. CDR3 nucleotide sequence: TGTGCCAGCTCACCGCCAGCGGTCGGGGAGCTGTTTTTT. Its protein is CASSPPAVGELFF.

The table lists this clonotype with a few counts. CDR3: CASSDRVVYGYTF. CDR3 in DNA: TGTGCCAGCAGCGACAGGGTCGTATATGGCTACACCTTC. This chain uses TRBV28 with TRBJ1-2; TRBD1 agrees at 7 bases. The CDR3 is 13 residues long. With 6 bases clipped from V and 5 bases from J, the junction kept 6 bases outside the gene matches. Looked up from germline, CDR1 is MDHEN and CDR2 is SYDVKM.

The chain recombines TRBV19 with TRBJ2-1, with D hard to call. The CDR3 contains 15 residues. V lost 4 bases and J lost 0, with 10 bases in between. The germline V gene has CDR1 LNHDA and CDR2 SQIVND (reference sequence). CDR3 residues: CASSTTKSSYNEQFF. For the CDR3, the DNA is TGTGCCAGTAGTACAACTAAGAGCTCCTACAATGAGCAGTTCTTC.

In its sample, this clonotype was seen a few times. This chain links TRBV7-8 with TRBJ2-1; possible D gene TRBD1, 6 bases. V shed 4 bases and J shed 2 bases, with 12 bases lying between them. Germline CDR1 SGHVS, CDR2 FQNEAQ. The CDR3 is made up of 15 amino acids. Here the CDR3 reads CASSSSGVTYNEQFF. CDR3 nucleotides: TGTGCCAGCAGCTCTTCAGGGGTGACCTACAATGAGCAGTTCTTC.

In its sample, this clonotype was seen many times. The chain links TRBV6-2 or TRBV6-3 to TRBJ2-6; TRBD1 aligns across 7 bases. Germline V gives CDR1 MNHEY, CDR2 SVGEGT. The CDR3 extends over 18 amino acids. After removal of 2 bases from V and 1 base from J, the junction contained 8 bases not matched to a gene. In DNA form, the CDR3 reads TGTGCCAGCAGTTACGACAGGGTGCAGTTTTCTGGGGCCAACGTCCTGACTTTC. Translation: CASSYDRVQFSGANVLTF.

The chain has TRBV12-3 or TRBV12-4 and TRBJ1-5, with D possibly being TRBD1 (6 bases). The CDR3 length is 15 residues. The V gene lost 3 bases and the J gene lost 2 bases, with 11 bases spanning the gap. The CDR3 nucleotides read TGTGCCAGCAGTTTGACAGGTGTGGGCAATCAGCCCCAGCATTTT. Translated: CASSLTGVGNQPQHF.

This clonotype was seen ten or more times. The gene calls are TRBV6-1 and TRBJ2-1; D is uncertain. Looked up from germline, CDR1 is MNHNS and CDR2 is SASEGT. This CDR3 spans 13 amino acids. V was clipped by 7 bases and J by 8 bases, with 15 bases between them. In DNA, the CDR3 is TGTGCCAGCATGAGGAAGCAGTCCTATGAGCAGTTCTTC. Its translation: CASMRKQSYEQFF.

This clonotype was seen at least ten times. V usage is TRBV27 and J usage is TRBJ2-1; 7 nucleotides align to TRBD2. The V and J ends lost 5 bases and 3 bases, in that order; junction bases with no gene match: 13. The germline V gene encodes CDR1 MNHEY and CDR2 SMNVEV (reference sequence). The CDR3 covers 17 residues. CDR3 sequence (DNA): TGTGCCAGCAGTCTTGTAAGCGGGACGCTTTACTACAATGAGCAGTTCTTC. This codes for CASSLVSGTLYYNEQFF.

The sample holds many counts of this clonotype. The V and J genes are TRBV20-1 and TRBJ2-3, with TRBD2 as a possible D gene (5 bases). The CDR3 length is 13 residues. V lost 3 bases to trimming and J lost 2 bases, with 9 bases between them. Germline CDR1 is DFQATT and CDR2 is SNEGSKA (reference sequence). The CDR3 spells CSASGNPTDTQYF. The CDR3 region has the DNA TGCAGTGCTAGCGGGAACCCCACAGATACGCAGTATTTT.

As regards this clonotype: Given a much more abundant clone one base away, this may be a read error. V gene TRBV14 combines with J gene TRBJ2-3; 11 positions agree with TRBD1. The CDR3 spans 16 residues. Germline V gives CDR1 SGHDN, CDR2 FVKESK. The CDR3 loop is CASSADRGHSTNTQYF. The CDR3 nucleotides are TGTGCCAGCAGTGCGGACAGGGGGCATAGCACAAATACGCAGTATTTT.

The sample holds a few counts of this clonotype. The J gene is TRBJ2-1, the V gene TRBV19; D is tentatively TRBD1 or TRBD2 (5 bases each). The CDR3 runs to 15 residues. V lost 0 bases and J lost 4, with 10 bases in between. Germline CDR1 is LNHDA and CDR2 is SQIVND (reference sequence). The CDR3, as DNA: TGTGCCAGTAGTATAGAGGGACCCCAATACAATGAGCAGTTCTTC. Encoded protein: CASSIEGPQYNEQFF.

This clonotype appeared many times. The V gene is TRBV5-1, the J gene TRBJ2-7; 13 nucleotides align to TRBD2. This CDR3 has 17 amino acids. J was trimmed by 4 bases and V by 4 bases; bases with no gene match: 11. Germline lookup yields CDR1 SGHRS and CDR2 YFSETQ. The CDR3 DNA reads TGCGCCAGCAGCATCCCTCAGACTAGCGGGAGGCGTTACGAGCAGTACTTC. This sequence encodes CASSIPQTSGRRYEQYF.

The chain combines TRBV2 with TRBJ1-1; 10 bases are a match to TRBD1. V was pared by 6 bases and J by 1 base, with 2 bases of the junction left unmatched. The CDR3 has 14 amino acids. The germline gives CDR1 SNHLY, CDR2 FYNNEI. The CDR3 here is CASRRDRGNTEAFF. The CDR3 bases are TGTGCCAGCAGGCGGGACAGGGGGAACACTGAAGCTTTCTTT.

This clonotype was seen ten or more times. The chain recombines TRBV11-2 with TRBJ1-6, with 8 positions matching TRBD1. The CDR3 runs to 15 residues. Trimming at V came to 4 bases and at J to 7 bases, leaving 6 bases not matched to a gene. Germline CDR1 reads SGHAT; CDR2 reads FQNNGV. Here the CDR3 DNA reads TGTGCCAGCAGCTATTTTGGACAGGGAAATTCACCCCTCCACTTT. Translation: CASSYFGQGNSPLHF. The full variable domain, in which reference TRBV11-2 and TRBJ1-6 provide the parts outside the CDR3, is EAGVAQSPRYKIIEKRQSVAFWCNPISGHATLYWYQQILGQGPKLLIQFQNNGVVDDSQLPKDRFSAERLKGVDSTLKIQPAKLEDSAVYLCASSYFGQGNSPLHFGNGTRLTVT.

A few counts support this clonotype. This chain links TRBV28 with TRBJ1-3; the D is unclear. V dropped 6 bases and J dropped 4 bases, with 10 bases sitting between them. This CDR3 contains 13 residues. Germline CDR1 and CDR2: MDHEN and SYDVKM. CDR3 region: CASRIGRGNTIYF. The CDR3 DNA follows: TGTGCCAGCAGGATCGGACGGGGAAACACCATATATTTT.

The table lists this clonotype with many counts. The V call is TRBV18, the J call TRBJ2-1; unclear D gene. CDR3 size: 15 residues. Trimming removed 3 bases at V and 4 bases at J, with 13 bases between. Per germline, CDR1 KGHSH and CDR2 LQKENI. In DNA form, the CDR3 reads TGTGCCAGCTCACCGGGCGGACCTTCTTACAATGAGCAGTTCTTC. This gives the protein CASSPGGPSYNEQFF.

The chain carries TRBV19 and TRBJ1-1; D ambiguous. The CDR3 contains 13 residues. V lost 5 bases and J 3 bases, leaving 10 bases between the germline ends. Germline CDR1 LNHDA, CDR2 SQIVND (reference sequence). DNA for the CDR3: TGTGCCAGTAGTCTGGGTCCACACACTGAAGCTTTCTTT. Amino acids: CASSLGPHTEAFF.

This clonotype was seen more than once but under ten times. This chain connects TRBV6-1 to TRBJ2-3; 10 nucleotides match TRBD1. Looked up from germline, CDR1 is MNHNS and CDR2 is SASEGT. V gave up 5 bases and J gave up 2 bases; unmatched junction bases: 7. This CDR3 contains 16 residues. The CDR3 bases are TGTGCCAGCAGTATCTTCGGGACAGGGGCCACAGATACGCAGTATTTT. The encoded protein is CASSIFGTGATDTQYF.

This sequence joins TRBV9 and TRBJ2-5; 9 bases map to TRBD1. The CDR3 totals 15 residues. CDR1 is SGDLS and CDR2 is YYNGEE in the germline V gene. V lost 6 bases and J lost 6; bases outside the gene matches: 12. The CDR3 here is CASNLGTGKEQTQYF. DNA for the CDR3: TGTGCCAGCAACCTGGGGACAGGGAAAGAACAGACCCAGTACTTC. Full variable domain (rest looked up from reference TRBV9 and TRBJ2-5): DSGVTQTPKHLITATGQRVTLRCSPRSGDLSVYWYQQSLDQGLQFLIQYYNGEERAKGNILERFSAQQFPDLHSELNLSSLELGDSALYFCASNLGTGKEQTQYFGPGTRLLVL.

This clonotype was observed many times. The rearrangement joins TRBV28 to TRBJ1-1; D unclear. With 6 bases removed from V and 0 bases from J, the gap between germline ends came to 14 bases. Germline V CDR1 and CDR2: MDHEN, SYDVKM. This CDR3 comprises 15 residues. As DNA, the CDR3 is TGTGCCAGCAGCCTACCCACCGCACTGAACACTGAAGCTTTCTTT. Translated, it gives CASSLPTALNTEAFF.

The J gene is TRBJ2-1, the V gene TRBV20-1; D remains unclear. CDR3 length: 16 amino acids. CDR1 is DFQATT and CDR2 is SNEGSKA in the germline V gene (reference sequence). V lost 0 bases and J lost 0, with 12 bases in between. The CDR3 DNA is TGCAGTGCTAGAGATCAAGTAGAGAGCTCCTACAATGAGCAGTTCTTC. Translated: CSARDQVESSYNEQFF.

In this sample, this clonotype turned up many times. Here the CDR3 DNA reads TGTGCCAGCAGTGAAAGGGACAGGTTTGGATCACCCCTCCACTTT. Translated, it gives CASSERDRFGSPLHF. The rearrangement joins TRBV6-1 to TRBJ1-6; TRBD1 matches at 8 bases. Germline CDR1 and CDR2: MNHNS and SASEGT. Trimming cost V 2 bases and J 10 bases; bases outside gene matches: 7. The CDR3 has 15 residues.

This chain joins TRBV27 and TRBJ2-2; 9 bases match TRBD2. This CDR3 comprises 18 residues. J gave up 2 bases and V 1 base, and 8 bases lay outside the gene matches. Germline-derived CDR1 and CDR2 are MNHEY and SMNVEV (reference sequence). The CDR3 nucleotides are TGTGCCAGCAGTTTATTGGGGCTAGCGGGATTTAACACCGGGGAGCTGTTTTTT. This translates into CASSLLGLAGFNTGELFF.